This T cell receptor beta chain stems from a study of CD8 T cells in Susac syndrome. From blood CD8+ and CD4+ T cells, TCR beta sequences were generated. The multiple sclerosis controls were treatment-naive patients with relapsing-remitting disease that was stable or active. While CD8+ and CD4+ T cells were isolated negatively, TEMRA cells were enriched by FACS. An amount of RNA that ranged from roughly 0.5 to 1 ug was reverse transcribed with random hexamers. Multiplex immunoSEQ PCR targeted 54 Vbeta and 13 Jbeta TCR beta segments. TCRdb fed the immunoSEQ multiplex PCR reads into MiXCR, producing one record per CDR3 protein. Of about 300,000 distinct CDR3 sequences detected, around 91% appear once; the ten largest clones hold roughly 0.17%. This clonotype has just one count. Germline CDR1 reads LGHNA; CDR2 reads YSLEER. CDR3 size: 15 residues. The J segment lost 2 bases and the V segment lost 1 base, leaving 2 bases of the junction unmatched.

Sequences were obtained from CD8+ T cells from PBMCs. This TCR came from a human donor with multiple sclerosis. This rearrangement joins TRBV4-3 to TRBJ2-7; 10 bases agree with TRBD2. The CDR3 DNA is TGCGCCAGCAGCCAAGGGACTAGCGGTCCCTACGAGCAGTACTTC. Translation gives CASSQGTSGPYEQYF.